This TCR beta chain was profiled in a study of shared clonotypes between healthy human individuals. The method was immunoSEQ multiplex PCR; TCRdb's version includes in-frame clones alone and lacks a portion of them. Among around 2.3 million clones listed, 90% to 96% were seen once. The germline V and J ends were trimmed by 5 bases and 6 bases, with 12 bases remaining between them. Germline CDR1 ENHRY, CDR2 SYGVKD. This CDR3 comprises 13 residues. The sequence came from a man aged 18 to 30 in good health. The chain uses TRBV10-3 and TRBJ2-3; D tentatively reads TRBD1 or TRBD2 (5 bases each). What was sequenced was naive CD4+ T cells sorted from blood. Subset: CD45RA+ positively selected. CDR3: CAISSGAKDTQYF. The DNA of the CDR3 is TGTGCCATCAGTTCCGGGGCGAAGGATACGCAGTATTTT.